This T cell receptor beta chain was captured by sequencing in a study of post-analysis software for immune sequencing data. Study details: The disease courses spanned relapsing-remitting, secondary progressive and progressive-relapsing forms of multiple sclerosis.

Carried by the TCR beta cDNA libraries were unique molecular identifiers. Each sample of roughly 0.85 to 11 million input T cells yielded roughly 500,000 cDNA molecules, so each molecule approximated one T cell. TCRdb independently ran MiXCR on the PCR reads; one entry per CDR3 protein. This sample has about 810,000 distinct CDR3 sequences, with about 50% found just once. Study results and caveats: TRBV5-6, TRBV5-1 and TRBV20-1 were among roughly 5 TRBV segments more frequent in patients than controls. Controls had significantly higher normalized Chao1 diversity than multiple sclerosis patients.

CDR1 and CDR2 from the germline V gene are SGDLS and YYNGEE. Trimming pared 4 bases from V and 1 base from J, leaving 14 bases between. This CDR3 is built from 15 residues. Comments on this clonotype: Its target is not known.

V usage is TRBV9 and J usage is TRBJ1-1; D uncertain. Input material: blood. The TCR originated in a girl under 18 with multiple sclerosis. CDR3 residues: CASSIDWAENTEAFF. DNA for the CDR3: TGTGCCAGCAGCATCGACTGGGCCGAGAACACTGAAGCTTTCTTT.